Below, one TCR beta chain is given with its context. The study drew participants aged about 18 to 90 years from some 23 US areas. Categorization into cohorts depended on clinical history that participants reported. Original analysis: For nucleated cells, counts were estimated from reference gene primer amplification. Generated by immunoSEQ multiplex PCR, the TCRdb table keeps only in-frame clones and is missing some. V, J and clone size derive from that table, while D and trimming were established from the DNA sequence. The table lists hundreds of thousands of clones, roughly 84% of them singletons. This entry is derived from a study of blood T cell repertoires in COVID-19. On the study more broadly: Nucleic acid was either cDNA or gDNA, and it came from T cells, B-cell-depleted T cells, or PBMCs.

This CDR3 has 15 residues. With 4 bases clipped from V and 5 bases from J, the junction kept 6 bases outside the gene matches. Germline V gene data show CDR1 as KGHSH and CDR2 as LQKENI. This chain links TRBV18 with TRBJ1-1; 11 bases fit TRBD1. The TCR originated in a woman in her thirties or forties who had recovered from COVID-19. Material for sequencing was PBMCs or T cells enriched from blood (not recorded which). The CDR3 DNA reads as TGTGCCAGCTCACTGACCGGGACAGGGGGGACTGAAGCTTTCTTT. Translated: CASSLTGTGGTEAFF.